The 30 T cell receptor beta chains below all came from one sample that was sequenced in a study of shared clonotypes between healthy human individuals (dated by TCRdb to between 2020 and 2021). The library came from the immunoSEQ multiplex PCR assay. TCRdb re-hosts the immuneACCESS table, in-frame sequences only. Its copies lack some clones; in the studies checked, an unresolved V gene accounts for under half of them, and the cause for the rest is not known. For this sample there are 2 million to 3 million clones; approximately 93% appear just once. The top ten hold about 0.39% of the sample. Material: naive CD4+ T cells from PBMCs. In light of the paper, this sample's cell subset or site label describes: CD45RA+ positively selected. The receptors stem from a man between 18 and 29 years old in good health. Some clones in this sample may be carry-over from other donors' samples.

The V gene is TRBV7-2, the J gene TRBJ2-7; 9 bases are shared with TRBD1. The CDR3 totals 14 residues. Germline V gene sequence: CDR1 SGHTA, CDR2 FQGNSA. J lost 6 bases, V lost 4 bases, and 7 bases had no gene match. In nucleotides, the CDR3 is TGTGCCAGCAGCTCGATAGGACAGGGGCTCGAGCAGTACTTC. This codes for CASSSIGQGLEQYF.

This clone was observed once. The CDR3 is CASKIGTGSYEQYF. In DNA form, the CDR3 reads TGTGCCAGCAAGATCGGGACAGGGTCCTACGAGCAGTACTTC. The chain has TRBV2 and TRBJ2-7; the match to TRBD1 covers 9 bases. Germline trimming cut 7 bases from V and 1 base from J; bases unmatched to any gene: 5. In germline, CDR1 is SNHLY, CDR2 FYNNEI. The CDR3 has 14 residues.

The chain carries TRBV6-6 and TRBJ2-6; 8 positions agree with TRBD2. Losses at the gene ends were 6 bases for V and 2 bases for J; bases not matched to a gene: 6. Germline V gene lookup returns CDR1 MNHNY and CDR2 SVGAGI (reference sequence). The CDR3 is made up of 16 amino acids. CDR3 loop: CASSSSGRAGANVLTF. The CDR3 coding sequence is TGTGCCAGCAGCTCCTCCGGGAGGGCTGGGGCCAACGTCCTGACTTTC.

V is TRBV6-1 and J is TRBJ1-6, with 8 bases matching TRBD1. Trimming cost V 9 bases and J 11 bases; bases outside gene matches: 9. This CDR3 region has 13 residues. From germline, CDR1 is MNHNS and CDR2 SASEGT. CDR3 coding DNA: TGTGCCAGTACCGACAGGGGCGTCGCACCCCTCCACTTT. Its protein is CASTDRGVAPLHF.

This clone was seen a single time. CDR3 nucleotides: TGTGCCAGCAACTATAAACCGGGGCTTTGGGAGGACACTGAAGCTTTCTTT. Its protein is CASNYKPGLWEDTEAFF. V is TRBV27 and J is TRBJ1-1; tentatively, D is TRBD1 (5 bases). Trimming removed 7 bases at V and 3 bases at J, with 24 bases between. The CDR3 is 17 residues long. Germline CDR1 and CDR2: MNHEY and SMNVEV (reference sequence).

DNA for the CDR3: TGTGCCAGCAGTGGCGGACAGGGGAACACTGAAGCTTTCTTT. It yields the protein CASSGGQGNTEAFF. J is TRBJ1-1 and V is TRBV6-1; 8 bases are a match to TRBD1. The CDR3 totals 14 residues. Trimming cost V 4 bases and J 1 base; bases outside gene matches: 2. Per germline, CDR1 MNHNS and CDR2 SASEGT.

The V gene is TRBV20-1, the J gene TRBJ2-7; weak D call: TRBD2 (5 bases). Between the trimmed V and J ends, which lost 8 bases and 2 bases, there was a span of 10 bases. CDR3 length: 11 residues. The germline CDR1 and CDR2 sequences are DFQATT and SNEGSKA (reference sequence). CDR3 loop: CSFYGTYEQYF. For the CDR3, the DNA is TGCAGTTTTTACGGGACCTACGAGCAGTACTTC.

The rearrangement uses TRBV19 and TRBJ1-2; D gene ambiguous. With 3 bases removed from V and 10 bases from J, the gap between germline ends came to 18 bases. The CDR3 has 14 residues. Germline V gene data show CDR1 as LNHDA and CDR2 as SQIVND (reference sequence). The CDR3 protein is CASSIFGRHPDYTF. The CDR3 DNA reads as TGTGCCAGTAGTATTTTCGGCCGGCACCCCGACTACACCTTC. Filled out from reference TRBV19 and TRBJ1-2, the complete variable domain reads DGGITQSPKYLFRKEGQNVTLSCEQNLNHDAMYWYRQDPGQGLRLIYYSQIVNDFQKGDIAEGYSVSREKKESFPLTVTSAQKNPTAFYLCASSIFGRHPDYTFGSGTRLTVV.

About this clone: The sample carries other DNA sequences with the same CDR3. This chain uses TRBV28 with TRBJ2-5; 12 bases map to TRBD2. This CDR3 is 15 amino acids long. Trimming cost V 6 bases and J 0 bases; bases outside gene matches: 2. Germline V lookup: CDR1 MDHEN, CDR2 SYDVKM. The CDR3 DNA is TGTGCCAGCAGCAGGACTAGCGGGGACCAAGAGACCCAGTACTTC. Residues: CASSRTSGDQETQYF.

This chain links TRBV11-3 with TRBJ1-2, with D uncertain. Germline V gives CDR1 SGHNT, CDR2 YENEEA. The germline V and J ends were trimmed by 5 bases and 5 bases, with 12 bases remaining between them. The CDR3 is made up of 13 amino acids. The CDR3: CASSMDLGYGYTF. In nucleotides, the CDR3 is TGTGCCAGCAGCATGGACCTGGGGTATGGCTACACCTTC.

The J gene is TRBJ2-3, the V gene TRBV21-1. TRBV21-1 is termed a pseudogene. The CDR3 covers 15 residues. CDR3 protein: CASSKGGGSTDTQYF. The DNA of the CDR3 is TGTGCCAGCAGCAAAGGGGGCGGGAGCACAGATACGCAGTATTTT.

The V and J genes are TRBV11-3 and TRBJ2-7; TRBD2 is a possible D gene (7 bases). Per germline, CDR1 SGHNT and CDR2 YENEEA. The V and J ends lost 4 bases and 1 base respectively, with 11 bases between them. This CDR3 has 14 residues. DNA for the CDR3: TGTGCCAGCAGCTCGAGGGGGGGGTCCTACGAGCAGTACTTC. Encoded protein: CASSSRGGSYEQYF.

In DNA form, the CDR3 reads TGTGCCAGCAGTCCTCCGGGGGTCGACGAGCAGTACTTC. Protein product: CASSPPGVDEQYF. The J gene is TRBJ2-7, the V gene TRBV6-1, with TRBD2 as a possible D gene (6 bases). Germline assignment: CDR1 MNHNS and CDR2 SASEGT. This CDR3 has 13 amino acids. The V and J ends lost 5 bases and 5 bases respectively, with 13 bases between them.

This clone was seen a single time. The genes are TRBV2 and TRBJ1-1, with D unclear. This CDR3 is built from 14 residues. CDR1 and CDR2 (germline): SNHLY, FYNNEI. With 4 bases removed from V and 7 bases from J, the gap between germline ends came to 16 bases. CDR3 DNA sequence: TGTGCCAGCAGTGGGGGTATAAAAACAAGTGAAGCTTTCTTT. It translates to CASSGGIKTSEAFF.

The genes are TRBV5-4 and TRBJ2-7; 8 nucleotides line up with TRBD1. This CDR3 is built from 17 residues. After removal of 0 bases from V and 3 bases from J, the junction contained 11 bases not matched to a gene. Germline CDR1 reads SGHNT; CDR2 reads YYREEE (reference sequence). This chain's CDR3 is CASSLGQGQGGRYEQYF. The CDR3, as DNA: TGTGCCAGCAGCTTGGGCCAAGGACAGGGCGGGCGCTACGAGCAGTACTTC.

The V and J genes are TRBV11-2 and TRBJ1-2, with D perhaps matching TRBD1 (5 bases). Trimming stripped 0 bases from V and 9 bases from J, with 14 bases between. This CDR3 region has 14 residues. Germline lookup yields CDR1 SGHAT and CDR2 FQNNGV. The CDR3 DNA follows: TGTGCCAGCAGCTTAGAGATGACAGCTATTCGCTACACCTTC. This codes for CASSLEMTAIRYTF.

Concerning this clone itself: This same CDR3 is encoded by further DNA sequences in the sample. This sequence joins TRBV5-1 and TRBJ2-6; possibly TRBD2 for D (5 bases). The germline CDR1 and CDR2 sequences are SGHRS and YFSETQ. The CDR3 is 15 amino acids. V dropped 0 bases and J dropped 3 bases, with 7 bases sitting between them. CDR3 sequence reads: CASSLDGSGANVLTF. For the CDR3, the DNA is TGCGCCAGCAGCTTGGATGGGAGTGGGGCCAACGTCCTGACTTTC.

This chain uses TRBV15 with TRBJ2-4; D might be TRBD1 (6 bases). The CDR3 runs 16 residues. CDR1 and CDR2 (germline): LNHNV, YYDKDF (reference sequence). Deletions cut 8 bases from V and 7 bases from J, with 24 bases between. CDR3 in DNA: TGTGCCACCTCTACGTTAAGGTGGGGGCCCGCGAACATTCAGTACTTC. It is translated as CATSTLRWGPANIQYF.

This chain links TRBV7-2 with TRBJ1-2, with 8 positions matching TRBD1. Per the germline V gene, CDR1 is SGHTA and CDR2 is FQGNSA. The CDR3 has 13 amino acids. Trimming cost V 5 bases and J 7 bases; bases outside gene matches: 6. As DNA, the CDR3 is TGTGCCAGCAGCATACAGGGGGGTAGTGGCTACACCTTC. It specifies CASSIQGGSGYTF.

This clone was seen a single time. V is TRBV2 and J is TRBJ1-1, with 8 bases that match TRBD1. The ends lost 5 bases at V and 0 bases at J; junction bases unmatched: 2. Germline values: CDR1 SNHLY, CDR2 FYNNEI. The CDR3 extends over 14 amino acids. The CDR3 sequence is CASSPGQVNTEAFF. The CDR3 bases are TGTGCCAGCAGTCCGGGACAGGTGAACACTGAAGCTTTCTTT.

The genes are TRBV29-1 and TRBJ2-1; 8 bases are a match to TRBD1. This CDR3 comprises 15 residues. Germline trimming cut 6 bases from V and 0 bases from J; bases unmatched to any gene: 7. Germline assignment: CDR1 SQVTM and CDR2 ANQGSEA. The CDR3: CSVTGQGSSYNEQFF. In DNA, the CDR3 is TGCAGCGTCACCGGACAGGGCAGCTCCTACAATGAGCAGTTCTTC.

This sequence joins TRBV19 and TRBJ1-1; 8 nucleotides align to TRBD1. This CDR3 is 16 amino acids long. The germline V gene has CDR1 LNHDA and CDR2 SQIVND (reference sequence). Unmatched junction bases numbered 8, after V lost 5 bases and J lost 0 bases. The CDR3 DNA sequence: TGTGCCAGTAGTCGAGGGACAGGCACCTTGAACACTGAAGCTTTCTTT. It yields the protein CASSRGTGTLNTEAFF.

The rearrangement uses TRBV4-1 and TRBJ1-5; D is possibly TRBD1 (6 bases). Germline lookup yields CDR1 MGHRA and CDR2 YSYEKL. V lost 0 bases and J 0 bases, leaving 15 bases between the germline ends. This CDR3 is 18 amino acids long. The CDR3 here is CASSQDHGGAYSNQPQHF. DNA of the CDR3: TGCGCCAGCAGCCAAGACCACGGGGGGGCATATAGCAATCAGCCCCAGCATTTT.

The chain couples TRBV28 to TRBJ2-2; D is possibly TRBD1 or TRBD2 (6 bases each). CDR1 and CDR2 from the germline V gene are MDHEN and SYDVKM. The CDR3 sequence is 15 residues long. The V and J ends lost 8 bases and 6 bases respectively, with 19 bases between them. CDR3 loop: CASLRKGGVSGELFF. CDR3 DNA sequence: TGTGCCAGCCTAAGAAAGGGGGGAGTATCCGGGGAGCTGTTTTTT.

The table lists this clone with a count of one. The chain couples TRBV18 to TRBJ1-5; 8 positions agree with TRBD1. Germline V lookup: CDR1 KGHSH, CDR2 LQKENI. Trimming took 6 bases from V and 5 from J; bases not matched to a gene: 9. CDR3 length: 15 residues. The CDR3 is CASSAGTGGYQPQHF. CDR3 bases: TGTGCCAGCTCCGCCGGTACAGGGGGTTATCAGCCCCAGCATTTT.

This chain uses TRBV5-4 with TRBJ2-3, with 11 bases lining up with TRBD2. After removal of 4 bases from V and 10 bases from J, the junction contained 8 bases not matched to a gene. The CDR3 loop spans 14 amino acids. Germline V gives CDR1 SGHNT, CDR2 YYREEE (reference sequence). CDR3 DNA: TGTGCCAGCAGCACCGGGACTAGCGGCTCCCCGCAGTATTTT. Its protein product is CASSTGTSGSPQYF.

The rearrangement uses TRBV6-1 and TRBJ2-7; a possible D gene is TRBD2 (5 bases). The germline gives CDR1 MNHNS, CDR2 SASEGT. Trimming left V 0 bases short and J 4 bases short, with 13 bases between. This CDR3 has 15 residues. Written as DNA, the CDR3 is TGTGCCAGCAGTGAAGCAGGGAGAGCCGGGTACGAGCAGTACTTC. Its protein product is CASSEAGRAGYEQYF.

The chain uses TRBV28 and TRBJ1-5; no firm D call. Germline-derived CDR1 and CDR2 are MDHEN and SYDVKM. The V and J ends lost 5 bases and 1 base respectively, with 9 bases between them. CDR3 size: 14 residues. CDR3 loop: CASSADISNQPQHF. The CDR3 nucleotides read TGTGCCAGCAGTGCCGACATAAGCAATCAGCCCCAGCATTTT.

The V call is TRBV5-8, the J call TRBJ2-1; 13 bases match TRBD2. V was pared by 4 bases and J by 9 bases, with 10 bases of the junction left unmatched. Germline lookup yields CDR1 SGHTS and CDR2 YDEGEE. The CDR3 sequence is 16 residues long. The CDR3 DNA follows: TGTGCCAGCAGCAGTCGGACTAGCGGGAGTTTTGGTGAGCAGTTCTTC. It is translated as CASSSRTSGSFGEQFF.

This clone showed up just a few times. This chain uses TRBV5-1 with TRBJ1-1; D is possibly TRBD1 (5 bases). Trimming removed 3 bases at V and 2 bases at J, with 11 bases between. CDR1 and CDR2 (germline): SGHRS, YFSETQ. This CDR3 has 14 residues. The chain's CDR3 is CASSWAGTNTEAFF. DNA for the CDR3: TGCGCCAGCAGCTGGGCGGGGACCAACACTGAAGCTTTCTTT.